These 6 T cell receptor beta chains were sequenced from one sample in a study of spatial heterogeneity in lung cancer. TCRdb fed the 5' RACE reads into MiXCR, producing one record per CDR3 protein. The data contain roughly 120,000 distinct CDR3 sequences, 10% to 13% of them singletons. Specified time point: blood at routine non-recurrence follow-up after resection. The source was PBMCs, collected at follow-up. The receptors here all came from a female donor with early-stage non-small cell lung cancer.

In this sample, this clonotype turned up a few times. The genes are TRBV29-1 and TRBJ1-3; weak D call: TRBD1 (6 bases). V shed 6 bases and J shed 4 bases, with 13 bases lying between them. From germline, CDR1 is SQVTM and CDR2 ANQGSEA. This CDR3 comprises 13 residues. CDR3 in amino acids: CSVTTGTGNTIYF. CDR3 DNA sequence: TGCAGCGTCACAACAGGGACCGGAAACACCATATATTTT.

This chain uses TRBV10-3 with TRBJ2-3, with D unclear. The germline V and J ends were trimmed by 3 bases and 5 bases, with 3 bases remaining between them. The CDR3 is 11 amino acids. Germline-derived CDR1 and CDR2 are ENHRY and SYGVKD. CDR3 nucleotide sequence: TGTGCCATCAGTGACCTAGATACGCAGTATTTT. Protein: CAISDLDTQYF.

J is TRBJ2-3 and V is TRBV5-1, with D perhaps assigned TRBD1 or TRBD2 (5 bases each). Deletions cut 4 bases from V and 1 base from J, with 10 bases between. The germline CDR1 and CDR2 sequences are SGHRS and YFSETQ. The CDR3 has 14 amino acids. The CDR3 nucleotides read TGCGCCAGCAGCACCGGGACGGGCACAGATACGCAGTATTTT. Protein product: CASSTGTGTDTQYF.

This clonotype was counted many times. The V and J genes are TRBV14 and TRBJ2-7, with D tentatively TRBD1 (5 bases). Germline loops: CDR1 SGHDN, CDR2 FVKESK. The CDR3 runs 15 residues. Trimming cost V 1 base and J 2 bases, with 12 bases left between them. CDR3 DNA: TGTGCCAGCAGCCAAGCGCAGGGTGAGACCTACGAGCAGTACTTC. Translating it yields CASSQAQGETYEQYF.

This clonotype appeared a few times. The CDR3 loop reads CASSFGSPRDEQYF. CDR3 bases: TGCGCCAGCAGCTTTGGCAGCCCAAGGGACGAGCAGTACTTC. The V call is TRBV5-1, the J call TRBJ2-7; D unresolved. This CDR3 spans 14 amino acids. The germline V gene encodes CDR1 SGHRS and CDR2 YFSETQ. V lost 2 bases and J lost 5, with 14 bases in between.

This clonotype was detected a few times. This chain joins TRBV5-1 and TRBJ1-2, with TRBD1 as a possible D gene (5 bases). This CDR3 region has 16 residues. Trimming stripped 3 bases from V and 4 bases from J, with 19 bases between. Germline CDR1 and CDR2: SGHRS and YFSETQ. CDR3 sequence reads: CASSSTAAQGGYGYTF. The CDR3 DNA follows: TGCGCCAGCAGCTCGACAGCAGCGCAGGGTGGCTATGGCTACACCTTC.